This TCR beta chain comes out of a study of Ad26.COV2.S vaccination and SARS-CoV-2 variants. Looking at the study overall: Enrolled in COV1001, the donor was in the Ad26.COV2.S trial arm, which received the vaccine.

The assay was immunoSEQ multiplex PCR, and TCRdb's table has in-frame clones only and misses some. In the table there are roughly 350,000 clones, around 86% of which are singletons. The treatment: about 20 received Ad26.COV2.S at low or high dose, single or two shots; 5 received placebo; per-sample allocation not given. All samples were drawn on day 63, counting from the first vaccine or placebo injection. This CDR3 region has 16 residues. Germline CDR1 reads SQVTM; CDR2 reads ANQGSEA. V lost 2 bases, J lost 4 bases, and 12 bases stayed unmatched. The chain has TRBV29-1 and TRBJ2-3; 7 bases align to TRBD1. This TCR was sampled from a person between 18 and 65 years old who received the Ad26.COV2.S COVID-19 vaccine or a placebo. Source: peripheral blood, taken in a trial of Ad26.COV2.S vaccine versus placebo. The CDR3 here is CSVEFWDSIASDTQYF. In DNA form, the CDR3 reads TGCAGCGTTGAATTTTGGGACAGCATAGCCTCAGATACGCAGTATTTT.